The 30 T cell receptor beta chains listed next were all sequenced from one sample in a study of cytomegalovirus exposure and HLA in healthy donors. PCR involved 60 Vbeta and 13 Jbeta primers. The data were produced by immunoSEQ multiplex PCR, yet TCRdb's version contains in-frame clones alone and is incomplete. The table shows under 150,000 clones, with just under 70% occurring only once. Sequences were obtained from PBMCs. These receptors all come from a man aged 55 to 70 in good health and CMV-seronegative.

The V gene is TRBV27, the J gene TRBJ1-1; 8 bases map to TRBD1. This CDR3 region has 15 residues. Germline CDR1 is MNHEY and CDR2 is SMNVEV (reference sequence). The V and J ends lost 2 bases and 4 bases, in that order; junction bases with no gene match: 6. CDR3 bases: TGTGCCAGCAGTTTAGGCAGGGGGCTAGGCACTGAAGCTTTCTTT. It translates to CASSLGRGLGTEAFF.

The sample holds a few counts of this clone. The CDR3 DNA is TGCGCCAGCAGTCATCCCGGGACTAGCGATGCAGGGGAGCTGTTTTTT. This sequence encodes CASSHPGTSDAGELFF. This chain uses TRBV23-1 with TRBJ2-2; 10 bases are shared with TRBD2. TRBV23-1 qualifies as an ORF whose function is uncertain. Losses at the gene ends were 3 bases for V and 8 bases for J; bases not matched to a gene: 9. The CDR3 length is 16 residues.

The rearrangement joins TRBV4-2 to TRBJ1-5, with 12 positions matching TRBD1. This CDR3 is built from 17 residues. Trimming at V came to 4 bases and at J to 3 bases, leaving 7 bases not matched to a gene. Germline loops: CDR1 LGHNA, CDR2 YNFKEQ. Written as DNA, the CDR3 is TGTGCCAGCAGCCCGGGGACAGGGGGCCGAACCAATCAGCCCCAGCATTTT. Translation gives CASSPGTGGRTNQPQHF.

V and J are TRBV5-4 and TRBJ1-2; maybe TRBD1 (6 bases). The germline V gene has CDR1 SGHNT and CDR2 YYREEE (reference sequence). The CDR3 is 14 residues long. Trimming stripped 4 bases from V and 5 bases from J, with 15 bases between. Written as DNA, the CDR3 is TGTGCCAGCAGCCGCCGAGGGGGGGAGTATGGCTACACCTTC. Protein product: CASSRRGGEYGYTF.

This chain connects TRBV28 to TRBJ2-2, with 9 bases fitting TRBD2. The trim removed 4 bases at V and 4 bases at J, leaving 10 bases unmatched. This CDR3 spans 17 amino acids. Germline lookup yields CDR1 MDHEN and CDR2 SYDVKM. The CDR3 sequence: CASSSPLGGRATGELFF. CDR3 coding DNA: TGTGCCAGCAGTTCGCCCCTGGGCGGGAGGGCCACCGGGGAGCTGTTTTTT.

This clone was counted a single time. One junction end disagrees with the germline gene, perhaps due to a read error. The V and J genes are TRBV9 and TRBJ1-1; 8 bases agree with TRBD1. CDR1 and CDR2 from the germline V gene are SGDLS and YYNGEE. The CDR3 covers 17 residues. CDR3 sequence (DNA): TGTGCCAGCAGCGTAGGGCTCTGGGACAGGTTGAACGCTGAAGCTTTCTTT. Translation: CASSVGLWDRLNAEAFF.

The chain combines TRBV9 with TRBJ2-1, with D possibly being TRBD1 (5 bases). The V end lost 2 bases, the J end lost 6 bases, and 12 bases lay between the germline ends. CDR1 is SGDLS, CDR2 YYNGEE, per germline. The CDR3 totals 14 residues. Here the CDR3 reads CASSVLGQSNEQFF. The DNA of the CDR3 is TGTGCCAGCAGCGTTCTGGGGCAGAGCAATGAGCAGTTCTTC.

The gene calls are TRBV6-6 and TRBJ1-5; no clear D. CDR3 length equals 15 residues. Germline V gene lookup returns CDR1 MNHNY and CDR2 SVGAGI (reference sequence). V dropped 5 bases and J dropped 6 bases, with 17 bases sitting between them. CDR3 DNA: TGTGCCAGCAGTACGGGTGTCTCCGGCGGTCAGCCCCAGCATTTT. It specifies CASSTGVSGGQPQHF.

V gene TRBV28 combines with J gene TRBJ2-5, with 12 nucleotides matching TRBD2. V gave up 5 bases and J gave up 2 bases; unmatched junction bases: 15. Germline V CDR1 and CDR2: MDHEN, SYDVKM. This CDR3 region has 19 residues. CDR3 sequence: CASSAPDPGTSGLQETQYF. CDR3 nucleotides: TGTGCCAGCAGTGCTCCCGATCCCGGGACTAGCGGGCTTCAAGAGACCCAGTACTTC.

CDR3 loop: CAISRGNSPLHF. CDR3 in DNA: TGTGCCATCAGCCGTGGCAATTCACCCCTCCACTTT. The chain is built from TRBV10-3 and TRBJ1-6; D is unclear. CDR1 and CDR2 from the germline V gene are ENHRY and SYGVKD. Trimming pared 6 bases from V and 7 bases from J, leaving 7 bases between. The CDR3 spans 12 residues.

The chain is built from TRBV7-2 and TRBJ2-1, with a tentative D call TRBD1 (5 bases). The CDR3 has 13 residues. Per germline, CDR1 SGHTA and CDR2 FQGNSA. V was shortened by 1 base and J by 9 bases, with 10 bases between the two germline ends. The CDR3 coding sequence is TGTGCCAGCAGCTTAGAGACAGCTAGTGAGCAGTTCTTC. Translating gives CASSLETASEQFF.

This clone occurred a few times. The chain recombines TRBV5-1 with TRBJ2-1, with 13 bases aligning to TRBD2. Unmatched junction bases numbered 6, after V lost 4 bases and J lost 5 bases. Germline V CDR1 and CDR2: SGHRS, YFSETQ. This CDR3 spans 16 amino acids. The DNA for the CDR3 is TGCGCCAGCAGCACGGGAGGACTAGCGGGAGACAATGAGCAGTTCTTC. It codes for CASSTGGLAGDNEQFF. The variable domain in full, completed from reference TRBV5-1 and TRBJ2-1, reads KAGVTQTPRYLIKTRGQQVTLSCSPISGHRSVSWYQQTPGQGLQFLFEYFSETQRNKGNFPGRFSGRQFSNSRSEMNVSTLELGDSALYLCASSTGGLAGDNEQFFGPGTRLTVL.

This rearrangement joins TRBV6-5 to TRBJ2-3; the D gene is possibly TRBD1 (7 bases). Germline values: CDR1 MNHEY, CDR2 SVGAGI. The CDR3 is made up of 13 amino acids. V gave up 7 bases and J gave up 2 bases, with 10 bases separating them. CDR3 bases: TGTGCCAGCATGGAGGGGGCCACAGATACGCAGTATTTT. Translated: CASMEGATDTQYF.

V and J are TRBV19 and TRBJ2-2, with 14 nucleotides matching TRBD2. V shed 3 bases, J shed 12 bases, and the junction held 3 bases outside the gene matches. This CDR3 comprises 14 residues. Germline V gene data show CDR1 as LNHDA and CDR2 as SQIVND (reference sequence). The CDR3, as DNA: TGTGCCAGTAGTATGGGGACTAGCGGGAGTAAGCTGTTTTTT. It translates to CASSMGTSGSKLFF.

The rearrangement uses TRBV7-3 and TRBJ2-2, with 8 positions matching TRBD2. The CDR3 consists of 16 residues. The junction had 7 bases not matched to a gene; V was cut back by 5 bases and J by 2 bases. CDR1 SGHTA and CDR2 FQGTGA come from the germline V gene. The CDR3 spells CASSPLAGPNTGELFF. Here the CDR3 DNA reads TGTGCCAGCAGCCCGTTAGCGGGACCTAACACCGGGGAGCTGTTTTTT.

The chain couples TRBV21-1 to TRBJ2-1; the D call of TRBD2 is as the table states it, not checked on the DNA. TRBV21-1 is flagged as a pseudogene. There are 14 residues in the CDR3. The CDR3 coding sequence is TGTGCCAGCAGCCCTCCTTGGGGGGGGAATGAGCAGTTCTTC. Translated, it gives CASSPPWGGNEQFF.

This clone was observed a handful of times. This chain's CDR3 is CSGGQGKEKLFF. For the CDR3, the DNA is TGCAGTGGAGGACAGGGGAAAGAAAAACTGTTTTTT. This chain links TRBV29-1 with TRBJ1-4; 9 nucleotides agree with TRBD1. Germline CDR1 is SQVTM and CDR2 is ANQGSEA. The CDR3 totals 12 residues.

The chain couples TRBV5-8 to TRBJ1-6; 11 bases fit TRBD1. CDR1 and CDR2 (germline): SGHTS, YDEGEE. The length of the CDR3 is 17 residues. With 4 bases clipped from V and 8 bases from J, the junction kept 11 bases outside the gene matches. The DNA of the CDR3 is TGTGCCAGCAGCCCTGCCGGACAGGGGGCAGTGTATTCACCCCTCCACTTT. Its protein product is CASSPAGQGAVYSPLHF.

The chain is built from TRBV7-2 and TRBJ2-7; TRBD1 is a possible D gene (6 bases). V shed 5 bases and J shed 6 bases, with 20 bases lying between them. The CDR3 is 15 amino acids. CDR1 and CDR2 (germline): SGHTA, FQGNSA. CDR3 loop: CASSPDSRGGREQYF. The CDR3 nucleotides are TGTGCCAGCAGCCCGGACTCCAGGGGTGGGCGCGAGCAGTACTTC.

This clone has a single count. The rearrangement links TRBV18 to TRBJ1-2, with 7 positions matching TRBD1. With V trimmed by 3 bases and J by 3 bases, 13 bases remained unmatched. This CDR3 region has 17 residues. The V gene's germline CDR1 is KGHSH and CDR2 LQKENI. The CDR3 DNA follows: TGTGCCAGCTCACCTCCTTTTGGGACAGCTGATGACTATGGCTACACCTTC. As protein: CASSPPFGTADDYGYTF.

The chain couples TRBV11-2 to TRBJ2-7; TRBD2 is a possible D gene (6 bases). V was cut by 0 bases and J by 6 bases, with 9 bases left in between. CDR1 and CDR2 from the germline V gene are SGHAT and FQNNGV. The CDR3 has 13 residues. The CDR3 coding sequence is TGTGCCAGCAGCTTAGAATTGGGGGGCGAGCAGTACTTC. This translates into CASSLELGGEQYF.

J is TRBJ2-3 and V is TRBV9; the D gene is possibly TRBD2 (5 bases). V lost 1 base to trimming and J lost 5 bases, with 8 bases between them. The CDR3 is 13 amino acids. Germline V gene lookup returns CDR1 SGDLS and CDR2 YYNGEE. Here the CDR3 DNA reads TGTGCCAGCAGCGTACAACGGGGAGATACGCAGTATTTT. Translating it yields CASSVQRGDTQYF.

This chain's CDR3 is CASSPTGSDTEAFF. CDR3 DNA sequence: TGTGCCAGCTCACCGACAGGGAGTGACACTGAAGCTTTCTTT. V gene TRBV18 combines with J gene TRBJ1-1; 7 bases align to TRBD1. Germline values: CDR1 KGHSH, CDR2 LQKENI. The V gene end was trimmed by 3 bases and the J gene end by 3 bases; junction bases not matched to a gene: 4. The CDR3 has 14 amino acids.

This clone was seen more than once but under ten times. The chain couples TRBV5-6 to TRBJ2-7, with TRBD1 matching over 7 bases. Germline trimming cut 4 bases from V and 0 bases from J; bases unmatched to any gene: 10. Germline CDR1 and CDR2: SGHDT and YYEEEE. The CDR3 consists of 16 residues. CDR3 residues: CASSIRDRVTSYEQYF. In nucleotides, the CDR3 is TGTGCCAGCAGCATACGCGACAGGGTCACCTCCTACGAGCAGTACTTC.

This clone was recorded only once. V is TRBV7-9 and J is TRBJ1-1; D unclear. The germline CDR1 and CDR2 sequences are SEHNR and FQNEAQ (reference sequence). Trimming took 7 bases from V and 6 from J, leaving 21 bases between them. The CDR3 is 15 amino acids. The CDR3 protein is CASTNIKLEGAEAFF. In DNA form, the CDR3 reads TGTGCCAGCACCAACATTAAGCTTGAAGGAGCTGAAGCTTTCTTT.

The rearrangement uses TRBV28 and TRBJ1-3, with D maybe TRBD1 (6 bases). V lost 4 bases and J lost 2, with 6 bases in between. The germline CDR1 and CDR2 sequences are MDHEN and SYDVKM. This CDR3 spans 13 amino acids. CDR3 nucleotide sequence: TGTGCCAGCAGTTCAGGGGCTGGAAACACCATATATTTT. Translating it yields CASSSGAGNTIYF.

This clone was observed a handful of times. This rearrangement joins TRBV6-5 to TRBJ2-1, with D perhaps matching TRBD2 (5 bases). Germline assignment: CDR1 MNHEY and CDR2 SVGAGI. Trimming stripped 1 base from V and 0 bases from J, with 10 bases between. This CDR3 contains 16 residues. CDR3 nucleotides: TGTGCCAGCAGTTACTTCGCTGGGAGCTCCTACAATGAGCAGTTCTTC. Its protein is CASSYFAGSSYNEQFF.

This clone has only one observation. This chain connects TRBV10-1 to TRBJ2-1, with D maybe TRBD2 (6 bases). From germline, CDR1 is WNHNN and CDR2 SYGVQD (reference sequence). V was cut by 10 bases and J by 7 bases, with 20 bases left in between. CDR3 length equals 14 residues. The CDR3 loop is CATGSGLSGNEQFF. The CDR3, as DNA: TGCGCCACCGGCAGCGGGCTTTCCGGGAATGAGCAGTTCTTC.

This chain uses TRBV28 with TRBJ2-7; D ambiguous. CDR3 length: 13 amino acids. Germline V gives CDR1 MDHEN, CDR2 SYDVKM. Trimming left V 7 bases short and J 0 bases short, with 10 bases between. The CDR3 sequence: CASTPTPSYEQYF. The CDR3 nucleotides are TGTGCCAGCACTCCGACACCCTCCTACGAGCAGTACTTC.

The sample holds a few counts of this clone. The chain uses TRBV7-9 and TRBJ2-1, with 8 bases fitting TRBD2. From germline, CDR1 is SEHNR and CDR2 FQNEAQ (reference sequence). There are 19 residues in the CDR3. Losses at the gene ends were 1 base for V and 3 bases for J; bases not matched to a gene: 14. CDR3 in amino acids: CASSLDLAWGAGGYNEQFF. The CDR3 bases are TGTGCCAGCAGCTTAGATCTCGCCTGGGGTGCGGGAGGCTACAATGAGCAGTTCTTC.